This T cell receptor beta chain was sequenced during a study of T cell responses to AZD1222 COVID-19 vaccine. In germline, CDR1 is LNHNV, CDR2 YYDKDF (reference sequence). Trimming took off 2 bases at V and 8 bases at J, with 12 bases between the two ends. The CDR3 totals 13 residues. Clones were sequenced by immunoSEQ multiplex PCR, and TCRdb holds only the in-frame ones, with some missing. The repertoire holds more than 110,000 clones, with 90% to 95% as singletons. General study results and limits: Repertoire samples came only from after the peak T cell response.

With respect to this clone: What it recognizes is unknown.

This material consisted of peripheral blood, taken 28 days after the second AZD1222 dose. The chain uses TRBV15 and TRBJ1-2; possible D gene TRBD1, 5 bases. The sequence derives from an adult who received the AZD1222 COVID-19 vaccine. The CDR3 spells CATSRTTAGGYTF. The DNA for the CDR3 is TGTGCCACCAGCAGAACGACAGCGGGGGGCTACACCTTC.